A selection of T cell receptor beta chains follows, all from one sample in a study of cytomegalovirus exposure and HLA in healthy donors. Profiled with immunoSEQ multiplex PCR; TCRdb holds only in-frame clones, not every one. The repertoire consists of 100,000 to 150,000 clones, with roughly 78% occurring once and the leading ten covering about 11%. The sample comprised PBMCs. Receptors originate from a man aged 25 to 45 in good health and CMV-seropositive. CDR3s include the opening cysteine and the closing phenylalanine or tryptophan. Each record gives: CDR3 protein, CDR3 DNA, D gene, J gene, CDR3 length, clone size, V gene. D genes are given only for firm matches. Clone size appears in some rows only: once, few, many, or a class for an expanded clone.

CASSQPRDRSTYEQYF TGCGCCAGCAGCCAACCAAGGGACAGATCAACCTACGAGCAGTACTTC TRBD1 TRBJ2-7 16 NA TRBV4-1
CASSQGVASTDTQYF TGCGCCAGCAGCCAAGGCGTAGCTAGCACAGATACGCAGTATTTT NA TRBJ2-3 15 NA TRBV4-1
CAWSPPGLAGVREQYF TGTGCCTGGAGTCCCCCCGGACTAGCGGGAGTCCGGGAGCAGTACTTC TRBD2 TRBJ2-7 16 NA TRBV30
CASSPPGTSGSNEQFF TGCGCCAGCAGCCCTCCCGGGACTAGCGGGAGCAATGAGCAGTTCTTC TRBD2 TRBJ2-1 16 NA TRBV5-1
CASSPPGQGNTEAFF TGTGCCAGCAGCCCCCCGGGACAGGGGAACACTGAAGCTTTCTTT TRBD1 TRBJ1-1 15 NA TRBV7-9
CASSQDIGGGYTF TGCGCCAGCAGCCAAGATATCGGAGGTGGCTACACCTTC NA TRBJ1-2 13 NA TRBV4-3
CASSKGTGAIKINYGYTF TGTGCCAGCAGCAAGGGCACAGGCGCCATTAAAATTAACTATGGCTACACCTTC NA TRBJ1-2 18 NA TRBV21-1
CAWTDLERGGYEQYF TGTGCCTGGACCGACCTGGAAAGGGGTGGCTACGAGCAGTACTTC NA TRBJ2-7 15 NA TRBV30
CASSLPADTQYF TGTGCCAGCAGCTTGCCAGCAGATACGCAGTATTTT NA TRBJ2-3 12 few TRBV5-4
CASVSGRGRSGGYTF TGTGCCAGTGTAAGCGGCAGGGGAAGAAGTGGTGGCTACACCTTC NA TRBJ1-2 15 NA TRBV19